This T cell receptor beta chain was retrieved from a study of beta chain features in type 1 diabetes. General study results and limits: VDJ junctions sequenced from type 1 diabetes patients showed fewer insertions and more deletions. In comparison with healthy donors, patients had naive, central memory and Treg TCRB repertoires that appeared more similar.

V gave up 3 bases and J gave up 2 bases, with 9 bases separating them. Per the germline V gene, CDR1 is MDHEN and CDR2 is SYDVKM. The CDR3 has 14 residues. About this clone: Its antigen remains unknown.

Isolated RNA was reverse transcribed in full, so expressed TCRB transcripts were sequenced. Profiling relied on immunoSEQ multiplex PCR, and the TCRdb table lists in-frame clones only, not all of them. The sample has 150,000 to 180,000 clones, 11% seen once. Sequenced sample: central memory CD4+ T cells from blood. This TCR was sampled from a man between 18 and 35 years old in good health. The J gene is TRBJ2-3, the V gene TRBV28; D remains ambiguous. The CDR3 bases are TGTGCCAGCAGTTTGCAGTCTATCACAGATACGCAGTATTTT. Its protein product is CASSLQSITDTQYF.